The entry below describes one T cell receptor (beta chain). Antigen unknown. V dropped 7 bases and J dropped 3 bases, with 12 bases sitting between them. Germline V CDR1 and CDR2: DFQATT, SNEGSKA (reference sequence). The CDR3 is 13 amino acids. A second PCR, run for about 7 to 12 cycles, used a sample-barcoded 5' primer plus a J-beta primer mix. TCRdb fed the 5' RACE reads into MiXCR, producing one record per CDR3 protein. The table has approximately 780,000 distinct CDR3 sequences, 20% to 30% seen once; the top ten hold around 3%. This entry is derived from a study of blood T cells in healthy people across ages. Whole-study findings and limits: Compared with aged donors, long-lived donors showed fewer expanded clones, suggesting selection. Significant beta diversity loss was already apparent by age approximately 38, declining roughly linearly.

The data also belong to a second study, concerning T cells of mothers and their children.

Material: blood. This clonotype was obtained from a boy younger than 18 in good health. This chain links TRBV20-1 with TRBJ2-2; D possibly corresponds to TRBD2 (5 bases). CDR3 sequence: CSGARADTGELFF. CDR3 DNA: TGCAGTGGGGCGCGGGCCGACACCGGGGAGCTGTTTTTT.